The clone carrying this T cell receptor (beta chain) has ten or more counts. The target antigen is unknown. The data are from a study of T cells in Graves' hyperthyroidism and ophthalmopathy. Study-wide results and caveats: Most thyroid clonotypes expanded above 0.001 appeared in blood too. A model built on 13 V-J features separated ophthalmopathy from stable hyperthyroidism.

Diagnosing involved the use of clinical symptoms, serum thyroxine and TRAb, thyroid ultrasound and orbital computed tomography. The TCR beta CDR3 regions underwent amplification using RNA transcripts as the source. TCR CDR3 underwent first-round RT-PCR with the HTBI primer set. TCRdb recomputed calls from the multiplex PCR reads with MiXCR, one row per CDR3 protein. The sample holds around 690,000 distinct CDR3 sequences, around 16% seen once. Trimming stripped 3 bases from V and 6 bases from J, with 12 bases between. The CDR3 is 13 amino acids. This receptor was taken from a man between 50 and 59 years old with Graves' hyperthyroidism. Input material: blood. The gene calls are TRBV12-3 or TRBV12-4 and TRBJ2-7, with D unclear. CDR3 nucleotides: TGTGCCAGCAGTTTTGGACCCGCGGCCGAGCAGTACTTC. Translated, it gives CASSFGPAAEQYF.